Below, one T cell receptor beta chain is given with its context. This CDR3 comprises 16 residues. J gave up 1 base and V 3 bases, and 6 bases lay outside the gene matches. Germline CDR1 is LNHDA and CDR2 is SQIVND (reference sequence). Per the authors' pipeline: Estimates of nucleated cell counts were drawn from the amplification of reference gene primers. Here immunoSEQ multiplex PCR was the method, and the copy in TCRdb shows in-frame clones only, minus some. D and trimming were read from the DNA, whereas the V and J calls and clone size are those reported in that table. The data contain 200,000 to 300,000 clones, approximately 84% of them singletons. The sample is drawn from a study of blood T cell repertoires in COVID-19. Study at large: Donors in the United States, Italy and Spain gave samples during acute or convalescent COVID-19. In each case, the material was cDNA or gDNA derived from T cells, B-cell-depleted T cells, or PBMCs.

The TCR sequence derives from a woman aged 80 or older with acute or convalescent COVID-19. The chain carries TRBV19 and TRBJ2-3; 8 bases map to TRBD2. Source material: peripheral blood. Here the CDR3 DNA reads TGTGCCAGTAGTATGAGGAGCGGGAGAGGCACAGATACGCAGTATTTT. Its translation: CASSMRSGRGTDTQYF.